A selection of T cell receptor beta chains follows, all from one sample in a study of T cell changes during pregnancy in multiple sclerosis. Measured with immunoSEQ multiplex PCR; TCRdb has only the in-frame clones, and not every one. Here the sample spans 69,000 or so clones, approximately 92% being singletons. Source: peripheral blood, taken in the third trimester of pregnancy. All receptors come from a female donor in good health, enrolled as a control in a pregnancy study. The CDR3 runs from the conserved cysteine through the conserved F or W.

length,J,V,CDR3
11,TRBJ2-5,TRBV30,CAWSLQETQYF
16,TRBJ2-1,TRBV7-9,CASSSALAGVLNEQFF
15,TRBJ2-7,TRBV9,CASSVDLGTPYEQYF
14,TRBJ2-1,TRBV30,CAWSVLSYYNEQFF
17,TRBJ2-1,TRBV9,CASSVGGADSTYNEQFF
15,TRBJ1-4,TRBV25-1,CASSDNRGHNEKLFF
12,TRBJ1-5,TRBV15,CATTAGNQPQHF
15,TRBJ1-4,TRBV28,CASSSSGLLNEKLFF
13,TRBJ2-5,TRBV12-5,CASGFSGGETQYF
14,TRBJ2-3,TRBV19,CASRGTGGRDTQYF
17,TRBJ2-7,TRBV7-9,CASSLGTSGRGLYEQYF
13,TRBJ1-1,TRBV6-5,CASSPGVNTEAFF
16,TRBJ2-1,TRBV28,CASSSPRGATINEQFF
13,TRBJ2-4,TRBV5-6,CASSFRRANIQYF
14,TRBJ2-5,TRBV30,CAWSEQGFQETQYF
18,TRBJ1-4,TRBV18,CASSPDPIVGPTNEKLFF
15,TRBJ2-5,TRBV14,CASSQEVRGWETQYF
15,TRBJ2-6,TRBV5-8,CASSSSGSWANVLTF
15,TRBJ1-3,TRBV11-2,CASSLQPSSGNTIYF
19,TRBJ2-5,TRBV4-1,CASSQDPRGRAQEQETQYF
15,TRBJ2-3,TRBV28,CASTLSGSGTDTQYF
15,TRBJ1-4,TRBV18,CASSPRSGAGEKLFF
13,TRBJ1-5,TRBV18,CASSPPEGQPQHF
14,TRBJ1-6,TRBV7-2,CASSARDRMSPLHF
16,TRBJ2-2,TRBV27,CASSFRTSGRAGELFF
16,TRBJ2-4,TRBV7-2,CASSLSSGQGKNIQYF
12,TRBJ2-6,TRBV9,CASSEPNNVLTF
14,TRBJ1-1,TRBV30,CAWSGGLGTGEAFF
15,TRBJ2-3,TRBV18,CASSSRDRDTDTQYF
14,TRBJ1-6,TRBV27,CASSSTGDYSPLHF
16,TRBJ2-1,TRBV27,CASSSPGSASYNEQFF
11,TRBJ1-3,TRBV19,CASTSGDTIYF
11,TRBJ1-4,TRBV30,CAWSAREKLFF
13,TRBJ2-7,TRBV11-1,CASSLWAGNEQYF
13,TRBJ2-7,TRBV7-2,CASSLTPIGEQYF
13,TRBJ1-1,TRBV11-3,CASSLVAGTEAFF
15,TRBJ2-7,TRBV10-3,CAISESGAGPYEQYF
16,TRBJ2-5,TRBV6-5,CASSYWTGESQETQYF
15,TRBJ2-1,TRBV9,CASSVTGGPDNEQFF
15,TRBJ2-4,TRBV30,CAWSVPGQLKNIQYF
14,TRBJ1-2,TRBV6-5,CASNRQGIDYGYTF
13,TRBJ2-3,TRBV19,CASSIERADTQYF
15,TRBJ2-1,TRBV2,CASRGLAGNVNEQFF
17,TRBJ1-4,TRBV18,CASSSPIISGTNEKLFF
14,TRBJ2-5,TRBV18,CASSPPAGGETQYF
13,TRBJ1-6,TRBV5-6,CASSQGAGSPLHF
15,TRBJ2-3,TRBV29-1,CSAGVGGAATDTQYF